A selection of T cell receptor beta chains follows, all from one sample in a study of type 1 regulatory T cells. These receptors have no known antigen. TCRdb independently ran MiXCR on the reads; one entry per CDR3 protein. The data show more than 60,000 distinct CDR3 sequences, around 49% seen once. The sample taken for sequencing was cultured non-Tr1 T cells, either the whole culture or a sorted T cell fraction (not recorded which). The receptors stem from a human donor in good health. Both conserved end residues are part of each CDR3. Each record gives: V gene, clone size, J gene, D gene, CDR3 DNA, CDR3 protein. D genes are given only for firm matches. The size of a clone is reported for some rows only, either as once, few or many, or as a class for expanded clones.

V gene: TRBV4-2; clone size: .; J gene: TRBJ2-3; D gene: TRBD2; CDR3 DNA: TGTGCCAGCAGGTCTAGCGGGGGGGCGTTCGCAGATACGCAGTATTTT; CDR3 protein: CASRSSGGAFADTQYF
V gene: TRBV10-3; clone size: .; J gene: TRBJ2-1; D gene: .; CDR3 DNA: TGTGCCTCCAAATCGGGGGCGGATGAGCAGTTCTTC; CDR3 protein: CASKSGADEQFF
V gene: TRBV10-3; clone size: once; J gene: TRBJ1-1; D gene: .; CDR3 DNA: TGTGCCATCAGTGAAGGAGGATTGCAGGCTTTCTTT; CDR3 protein: CAISEGGLQAFF
V gene: TRBV5-4; clone size: .; J gene: TRBJ2-7; D gene: TRBD2; CDR3 DNA: TGTGCCAGCAGCGAACGCGGGGGAAGCCCCTACGAGCAGTACTTC; CDR3 protein: CASSERGGSPYEQYF
V gene: TRBV7-2; clone size: .; J gene: TRBJ2-5; D gene: .; CDR3 DNA: TGTGCCAGCATCTTAGTGGGGGGCCGGGAGACCCAGTACTTC; CDR3 protein: CASILVGGRETQYF
V gene: TRBV10-3; clone size: .; J gene: TRBJ2-7; D gene: .; CDR3 DNA: TGTGCCATCAGTGAAGTTGACTATTCCTACGAGCAGTACTTC; CDR3 protein: CAISEVDYSYEQYF
V gene: TRBV5-1; clone size: few; J gene: TRBJ1-5; D gene: TRBD1; CDR3 DNA: TGCGCCAGCAGCTTGGGTGGGACAGGGGGCAATCAGCCCCAGCATTTT; CDR3 protein: CASSLGGTGGNQPQHF
V gene: TRBV12-3/TRBV12-4; clone size: .; J gene: TRBJ2-4; D gene: TRBD1; CDR3 DNA: TGTGCCAGCAGCAAGGGACAGGCAGCCAAAAACATTCAGTACTTC; CDR3 protein: CASSKGQAAKNIQYF
V gene: TRBV12-3/TRBV12-4; clone size: .; J gene: TRBJ2-2; D gene: TRBD2; CDR3 DNA: TGTGCCAGCAGTTTCCGGGGGGTTAACGGGGAGCTGTTTTTT; CDR3 protein: CASSFRGVNGELFF
V gene: TRBV2; clone size: once; J gene: TRBJ2-5; D gene: .; CDR3 DNA: TGTGCCAGCAGCCGGCGGGGTAGCGCCGAGACCCAGTACTTC; CDR3 protein: CASSRRGSAETQYF
V gene: TRBV5-1; clone size: .; J gene: TRBJ2-6; D gene: TRBD1; CDR3 DNA: TGCGCCAGCAGCTGGACAGGGGGCGATTCCGGCGCTGGGGCCAACGTCCTGACTTTC; CDR3 protein: CASSWTGGDSGAGANVLTF
V gene: TRBV28; clone size: .; J gene: TRBJ2-4; D gene: .; CDR3 DNA: TGTGCCAGCAGTTTTTACGGCTCCCGGGGCCTTCAGTACTTC; CDR3 protein: CASSFYGSRGLQYF
V gene: TRBV30; clone size: .; J gene: TRBJ1-3; D gene: TRBD1; CDR3 DNA: TGTGCCTGGAGTAGAACAGGGCAGGGGGGCTCTGGAAACACCATATATTTT; CDR3 protein: CAWSRTGQGGSGNTIYF
V gene: TRBV3-1; clone size: .; J gene: TRBJ2-7; D gene: TRBD2; CDR3 DNA: TGTGCCAGCAGCCAATGGGCGCGGGGGGGCCGCTACGAGCAGTACTTC; CDR3 protein: CASSQWARGGRYEQYF
V gene: TRBV12-3/TRBV12-4; clone size: once; J gene: TRBJ1-1; D gene: .; CDR3 DNA: TGTGCCAGCAGGGTTATAGCGGGGTCTGAAGCTTTCTTT; CDR3 protein: CASRVIAGSEAFF
V gene: TRBV12-3/TRBV12-4; clone size: .; J gene: TRBJ1-2; D gene: .; CDR3 DNA: TGTGCCAGCAGTAGAGGGGCCGAGATCTATGGCTACACCTTC; CDR3 protein: CASSRGAEIYGYTF
V gene: TRBV3-1; clone size: few; J gene: TRBJ1-1; D gene: .; CDR3 DNA: TGTGCCAGCAGCCAAGATCCGCGGAGGTCCGCTTTCTTT; CDR3 protein: CASSQDPRRSAFF
V gene: TRBV5-1; clone size: .; J gene: TRBJ2-3; D gene: .; CDR3 DNA: TGCGCCAGCAGCTTTGGAAGGGGGGGCGCTACAGATACGCAGTATTTT; CDR3 protein: CASSFGRGGATDTQYF
V gene: TRBV5-1; clone size: .; J gene: TRBJ1-4; D gene: .; CDR3 DNA: TGCGCCAGCAGCTTGGTTCCAGGGAATGAAAAACTGTTTTTT; CDR3 protein: CASSLVPGNEKLFF
V gene: TRBV12-3/TRBV12-4; clone size: once; J gene: TRBJ1-2; D gene: .; CDR3 DNA: TGTGCCAGCAGTCCTAGGGTCTCTACTATAAGCTACACCTTC; CDR3 protein: CASSPRVSTISYTF
V gene: TRBV7-2; clone size: .; J gene: TRBJ1-4; D gene: TRBD1; CDR3 DNA: TGTGCCAGCAGCTCCCAACAGGGGGCAACTAATGAAAAACTGTTTTTT; CDR3 protein: CASSSQQGATNEKLFF
V gene: TRBV27; clone size: few; J gene: TRBJ2-7; D gene: .; CDR3 DNA: TGTGCCAGCAGTAGGGATTGGAGATACGAGCAGTACTTC; CDR3 protein: CASSRDWRYEQYF
V gene: TRBV2; clone size: few; J gene: TRBJ2-7; D gene: .; CDR3 DNA: TGTGCCAGCAATGGAGGTTACGAGCAGTACTTC; CDR3 protein: CASNGGYEQYF
V gene: TRBV7-9; clone size: few; J gene: TRBJ1-2; D gene: .; CDR3 DNA: TGTGCCAGTGCCGCCGAGGGGCACCTCTACACCTTC; CDR3 protein: CASAAEGHLYTF
V gene: TRBV2; clone size: medium-sized; J gene: TRBJ2-7; D gene: .; CDR3 DNA: TGTGCCAGCAGTAGTGCGGGTTCCTACGAGCAGTACTTC; CDR3 protein: CASSSAGSYEQYF
V gene: TRBV12-3/TRBV12-4; clone size: few; J gene: TRBJ1-5; D gene: .; CDR3 DNA: TGTGCCAGCAATCAGGGTTTACGCAATCAGCCCCAGCATTTT; CDR3 protein: CASNQGLRNQPQHF
V gene: TRBV27; clone size: .; J gene: TRBJ2-5; D gene: .; CDR3 DNA: TGTGCCAGCAGTTTAAAGCCCCAAGAGACCCAGTACTTC; CDR3 protein: CASSLKPQETQYF
V gene: TRBV5-1; clone size: once; J gene: TRBJ2-3; D gene: .; CDR3 DNA: TGCGCCAGCAGCTTGGGGGGGCTACTCACCACAGATACGCAGTATTTT; CDR3 protein: CASSLGGLLTTDTQYF
V gene: TRBV7-8; clone size: .; J gene: TRBJ1-5; D gene: .; CDR3 DNA: TGTGCCAGCAGCAACGCTTGGGGGGGCGATCAGCCCCAGCATTTT; CDR3 protein: CASSNAWGGDQPQHF
V gene: TRBV5-1; clone size: .; J gene: TRBJ2-5; D gene: TRBD2; CDR3 DNA: TGCGCCAGCAGCTTGGATGGCGGGGGGAGGTTAGAGACCCAGTACTTC; CDR3 protein: CASSLDGGGRLETQYF
V gene: TRBV7-8; clone size: .; J gene: TRBJ1-1; D gene: .; CDR3 DNA: TGTGCCAGCAGCTTAAGGGAGGTGTGGAACACTGAAGCTTTCTTT; CDR3 protein: CASSLREVWNTEAFF
V gene: TRBV27; clone size: .; J gene: TRBJ2-3; D gene: TRBD2; CDR3 DNA: TGTGCCAGCAGTTCGCTAGCGGCAGATACGCAGTATTTT; CDR3 protein: CASSSLAADTQYF
V gene: TRBV10-3; clone size: .; J gene: TRBJ2-2; D gene: TRBD2; CDR3 DNA: TGTGCCATCAGTGAGAGGACGGTAGCGGGGGGCAACACCGGGGAGCTGTTTTTT; CDR3 protein: CAISERTVAGGNTGELFF
V gene: TRBV2; clone size: .; J gene: TRBJ2-1; D gene: TRBD2; CDR3 DNA: TGTGCCAGCAACATAGCGGGGGGGTTTCTTAACAATGAGCAGTTCTTC; CDR3 protein: CASNIAGGFLNNEQFF
V gene: TRBV7-9; clone size: .; J gene: TRBJ1-4; D gene: TRBD1; CDR3 DNA: TGTGCCAGCAGCTTAGGGAGCAGCCTCAGGGGGCAAGAAAAACTGTTTTTT; CDR3 protein: CASSLGSSLRGQEKLFF
V gene: TRBV4-1; clone size: .; J gene: TRBJ1-6; D gene: TRBD1; CDR3 DNA: TGCGCCAGCAGCCGAGAGGGGACAGAGCGGTCACCCCTCCACTTT; CDR3 protein: CASSREGTERSPLHF
V gene: TRBV16; clone size: many; J gene: TRBJ1-5; D gene: .; CDR3 DNA: TGTGCCAGCAGCCAGCTGGGACAACCGAATCAGCCCCAGCATTTT; CDR3 protein: CASSQLGQPNQPQHF
V gene: TRBV6-2/TRBV6-3; clone size: once; J gene: TRBJ1-2; D gene: .; CDR3 DNA: TGTGCCAGCAGAACATCTAACTATGGCTACACCTTC; CDR3 protein: CASRTSNYGYTF
V gene: TRBV6-1; clone size: .; J gene: TRBJ1-5; D gene: .; CDR3 DNA: TGTGCCAGCAGTGAGGGAGTCACTAGCAATCAGCCCCAGCATTTT; CDR3 protein: CASSEGVTSNQPQHF
V gene: TRBV20-1; clone size: .; J gene: TRBJ2-1; D gene: TRBD2; CDR3 DNA: TGCAGTGCTGGAGCGGGGGGCCTCAAGGATGAGCAGTTCTTC; CDR3 protein: CSAGAGGLKDEQFF
V gene: TRBV12-3/TRBV12-4; clone size: .; J gene: TRBJ2-7; D gene: TRBD2; CDR3 DNA: TGTGCCAGCAGTTCCGAGACTAGCGGGGTCTACGAGCAGTACTTC; CDR3 protein: CASSSETSGVYEQYF
V gene: TRBV20-1; clone size: few; J gene: TRBJ1-2; D gene: TRBD1; CDR3 DNA: TGCAGTCCCCGGGACAGGGTTCCTAACTATGGCTACACCTTC; CDR3 protein: CSPRDRVPNYGYTF
V gene: TRBV5-3; clone size: .; J gene: TRBJ2-1; D gene: .; CDR3 DNA: TGTGCCAGTCCCCAGGGACGGCCACCTTTGTACAATGAGCAGTTCTTC; CDR3 protein: CASPQGRPPLYNEQFF
V gene: TRBV4-3; clone size: .; J gene: TRBJ2-3; D gene: .; CDR3 DNA: TGCGCCAGCAGCCAAGCTTCGGGGGGCGGGACAGATACGCAGTATTTT; CDR3 protein: CASSQASGGGTDTQYF